This T cell receptor beta chain appears in the sequencing data of a study of T cell responses to AZD1222 COVID-19 vaccine. The CDR3 runs to 15 residues. The V gene's germline CDR1 is SGHDN and CDR2 FVKESK. After removal of 6 bases from V and 4 bases from J, the junction contained 5 bases not matched to a gene. Profiled with immunoSEQ multiplex PCR; TCRdb holds only in-frame clones, not every one. The sample shows 95,000 to 150,000 clones, roughly 91% of them seen only once. To note about this clone: Antigen: not known.

Study conclusions and caveats: Mostly white British, mostly female donors; authors suggested clonal diversity may be underestimated. Vaccination with two AZD1222 doses was followed by a rise in Spike-specific TCR breadth and depth.

The chain combines TRBV14 with TRBJ2-2, with TRBD1 matching 10 bases. Sample: peripheral blood, taken on day 0 of MenACWY control vaccination. The receptor comes from an adult in good health. CDR3 in DNA: TGTGCCAGCAGTAGGGGACAGGGGTTCACCGGGGAGCTGTTTTTT. Translation gives CASSRGQGFTGELFF.